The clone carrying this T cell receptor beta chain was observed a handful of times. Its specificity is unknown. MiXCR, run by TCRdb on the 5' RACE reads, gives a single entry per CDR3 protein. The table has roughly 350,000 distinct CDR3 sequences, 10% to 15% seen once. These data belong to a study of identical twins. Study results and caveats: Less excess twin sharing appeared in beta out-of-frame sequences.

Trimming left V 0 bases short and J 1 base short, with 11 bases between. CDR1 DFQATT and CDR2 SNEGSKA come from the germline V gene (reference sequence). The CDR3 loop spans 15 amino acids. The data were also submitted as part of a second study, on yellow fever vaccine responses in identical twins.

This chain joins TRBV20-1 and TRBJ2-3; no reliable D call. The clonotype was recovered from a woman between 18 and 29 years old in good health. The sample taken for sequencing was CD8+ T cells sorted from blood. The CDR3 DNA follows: TGCAGTGCTAGAGACGGCCTATCAGGCACAGATACGCAGTATTTT. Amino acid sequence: CSARDGLSGTDTQYF.